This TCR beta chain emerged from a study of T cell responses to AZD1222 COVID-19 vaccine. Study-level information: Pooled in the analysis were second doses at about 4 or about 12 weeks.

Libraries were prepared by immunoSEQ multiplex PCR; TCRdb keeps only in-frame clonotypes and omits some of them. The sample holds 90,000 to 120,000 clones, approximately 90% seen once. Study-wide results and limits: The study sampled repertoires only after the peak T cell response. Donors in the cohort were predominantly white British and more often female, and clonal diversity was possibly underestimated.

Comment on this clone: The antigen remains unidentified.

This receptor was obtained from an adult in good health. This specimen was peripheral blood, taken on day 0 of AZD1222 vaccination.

This CDR3 reads CATPYRTGGYTEAFF. CDR3 nucleotides: TGTGCCACCCCCTACAGGACTGGCGGATACACTGAAGCTTTCTTT. The chain links TRBV5-8 to TRBJ1-1, with a possible D match to TRBD1 (5 bases). This CDR3 is 15 amino acids long. Trimming pared 9 bases from V and 3 bases from J, leaving 21 bases between. From germline, CDR1 is SGHTS and CDR2 YDEGEE.